This passage covers 6 T cell receptor beta chains from one sample sequenced in a study of blood T cell repertoires in COVID-19. Libraries were prepared by immunoSEQ multiplex PCR; TCRdb keeps only in-frame clonotypes and omits some of them. The table lists over 150,000 clones, 70% to 90% of them singletons, with about 2.5% in the top ten. Sequenced: peripheral blood. The receptors were sampled from a man between 35 and 55 years old with active or convalescent COVID-19.

This clone appeared once. This sequence joins TRBV7-2 and TRBJ2-2, with D perhaps matching TRBD1 (7 bases). V was clipped by 3 bases and J by 6 bases, with 11 bases between them. The CDR3 is made up of 14 amino acids. Germline CDR1 SGHTA, CDR2 FQGNSA. The CDR3 region has the DNA TGTGCCAGCAGCTTCGTCAGGGGGGCCGGGGAGCTGTTTTTT. As protein: CASSFVRGAGELFF.

The V call is TRBV28, the J call TRBJ2-1; maybe TRBD2 (6 bases). Trimming shortened V by 5 bases and J by 0 bases, and 14 bases separated the two germline ends. CDR1 and CDR2 from the germline V gene are MDHEN and SYDVKM. This CDR3 is 16 amino acids long. CDR3 sequence (DNA): TGTGCCAGCAGTGGGTCTAGCGAGAGCTCCTACAATGAGCAGTTCTTC. This sequence encodes CASSGSSESSYNEQFF.

This sequence joins TRBV25-1 and TRBJ2-2, with 7 bases matching TRBD1. The ends lost 6 bases at V and 4 bases at J; junction bases unmatched: 5. Germline loops: CDR1 MGHDK, CDR2 SYGVNS. The CDR3 runs to 14 residues. In DNA form, the CDR3 reads TGTGCCAGCAGCCGGCAGGGGGTCACCGGGGAGCTGTTTTTT. The encoded protein is CASSRQGVTGELFF.

The chain joins TRBV5-4 to TRBJ2-1; 7 bases fit TRBD2. The CDR3 runs to 14 residues. CDR1 is SGHNT, CDR2 YYREEE, per germline (reference sequence). The J segment lost 7 bases and the V segment lost 4 bases, leaving 8 bases of the junction unmatched. CDR3 bases: TGTGCCAGCAGCGACGGACTAGGGGAAAATGAGCAGTTCTTC. Its translation is CASSDGLGENEQFF.

A remark on this clone: At one end, the junction sequence differs from germline, possibly due to a read error. The CDR3 DNA sequence: TGTGCCACCGCGGGCGGGACAGAAAGTTCCTTT. Translation gives CATAGGTESSF. This chain uses TRBV24-1 with TRBJ1-1; 7 bases fit TRBD1. In germline, CDR1 is KGHDR, CDR2 SFDVKD. The CDR3 is 11 amino acids.

The CDR3 protein is CASSHRGFSQPNNEQFF. DNA for the CDR3: TGTGCCAGCAGCCACCGAGGGTTTTCCCAACCAAACAATGAGCAGTTCTTC. This chain joins TRBV11-3 and TRBJ2-1, with D perhaps matching TRBD2 (5 bases). The ends were cut back, 5 bases at V and 5 bases at J, with 22 bases in the middle. CDR1 is SGHNT, CDR2 YENEEA, per germline. CDR3 length: 17 residues.